This entry concerns a single T cell receptor (beta chain). Its antigen is unidentified. J was trimmed by 2 bases and V by 1 base; bases with no gene match: 2. The germline CDR1 and CDR2 sequences are LGHNA and YNFKEQ. The CDR3 loop spans 15 amino acids. This specimen comes from a study of radiotherapy plus CTLA-4 blockade in lung cancer. The wider study: With over 25% of patients having disease control, objective responses were seen in roughly 18%. Study outcomes and limitations: Radiotherapy plus ipilimumab was followed by expansion in blood of tumor-derived TCR clones. Early shifts in blood T cell clones, with interferon-beta, reportedly predicted response best.

The data were produced by immunoSEQ multiplex PCR, yet TCRdb's version contains in-frame clones alone and is incomplete. The table lists roughly 70,000 clones, roughly 84% of them singletons. Participants had chemo-refractory metastatic non-small-cell lung cancer and were treated with focal radiation plus ipilimumab CTLA-4 blockade. The sequenced sample was peripheral blood, obtained from a patient treated with radiotherapy plus ipilimumab. The genes are TRBV4-2 and TRBJ2-7, with 10 bases aligning to TRBD2. The clonotype comes from a human donor with non-small cell lung cancer that progressed on radiotherapy plus ipilimumab. This CDR3 reads CASSQALAGAYEQYF. In DNA form, the CDR3 reads TGTGCCAGCAGCCAAGCCCTAGCGGGAGCCTACGAGCAGTACTTC.